These 28 T cell receptor beta chains originate from one sample sequenced in a study of CD8 T cells in ankylosing spondylitis. TCRdb reanalysed the 5' RACE reads using MiXCR and keeps one entry per CDR3 protein. This table holds 150,000 to 200,000 distinct CDR3 sequences, approximately 12% found once. Sequenced material: blood, either unsorted or a sorted T cell fraction (not recorded which). The receptors come from a female donor with ankylosing spondylitis or in good health (not recorded which).

At least ten counts were recorded for this clonotype. The rearrangement links TRBV7-2 to TRBJ2-1, with D unclear. The germline CDR1 and CDR2 sequences are SGHTA and FQGNSA. V was pared by 3 bases and J by 9 bases, with 12 bases between. This CDR3 spans 13 amino acids. The CDR3 DNA follows: TGTGCCAGCAGCTTTAATACTCTAGGTGAGCAGTTCTTC. Translation: CASSFNTLGEQFF.

This clonotype was detected ten times or more. The chain carries TRBV12-3 or TRBV12-4 and TRBJ2-2, with D perhaps matching TRBD2 (5 bases). CDR3 length equals 14 residues. The ends were cut back, 5 bases at V and 8 bases at J, with 15 bases in the middle. As DNA, the CDR3 is TGTGCCAGCAGTCCGTCCTCCCGGGGAGGGGAGCTGTTTTTT. Translation: CASSPSSRGGELFF.

This clonotype appeared many times. This chain connects TRBV29-1 to TRBJ2-5, with 11 bases that match TRBD2. The J segment lost 10 bases and the V segment lost 7 bases, leaving 5 bases of the junction unmatched. The germline CDR1 and CDR2 sequences are SQVTM and ANQGSEA. CDR3 length: 11 amino acids. As DNA, the CDR3 is TGCAGCGAGACTAGCGGGATCCTCCAGTACTTC. This gives the protein CSETSGILQYF. The full variable domain, in which reference TRBV29-1 and TRBJ2-5 provide the parts outside the CDR3, is SAVISQKPSRDICQRGTSLTIQCQVDSQVTMMFWYRQQPGQSLTLIATANQGSEATYESGFVIDKFPISRPNLTFSTLTVSNMSPEDSSIYLCSETSGILQYFGPGTRLLVL.

This clonotype was seen many times. The gene calls are TRBV24-1 and TRBJ2-3; 7 bases fit TRBD2. This CDR3 has 17 amino acids. The V gene end was trimmed by 2 bases and the J gene end by 4 bases; junction bases not matched to a gene: 11. Germline V gene sequence: CDR1 KGHDR, CDR2 SFDVKD. CDR3 in DNA: TGTGCCACCAGTGATTCCCGGGGAGCGGGAAGGTCAGATACGCAGTATTTT. Translation gives CATSDSRGAGRSDTQYF.

This chain connects TRBV7-3 to TRBJ2-1, with 7 bases that match TRBD2. This CDR3 is built from 17 residues. Trimming at V came to 5 bases and at J to 0 bases, leaving 10 bases not matched to a gene. CDR1 SGHTA and CDR2 FQGTGA come from the germline V gene. CDR3 region: CASSTPSTGGSYNEQFF. CDR3 nucleotides: TGTGCCAGCAGCACACCGAGCACGGGAGGCTCCTACAATGAGCAGTTCTTC.

This clonotype showed up just a few times. This chain uses TRBV25-1 with TRBJ1-5, with a tentative D call TRBD1 (6 bases). The CDR3 consists of 13 residues. CDR1 and CDR2 (germline): MGHDK, SYGVNS. Trimming stripped 8 bases from V and 6 bases from J, with 14 bases between. The CDR3 region is CASQGMTSQPQHF. CDR3 DNA: TGTGCCAGCCAGGGGATGACGTCTCAGCCCCAGCATTTT.

This clonotype was picked up many times. The rearrangement uses TRBV20-1 and TRBJ2-2; 10 bases are shared with TRBD2. J gave up 5 bases and V 1 base, and 13 bases lay outside the gene matches. The germline V gene encodes CDR1 DFQATT and CDR2 SNEGSKA (reference sequence). This CDR3 has 18 residues. The CDR3 loop reads CSARGEGLAGAWTGELFF. The CDR3 nucleotides are TGCAGTGCTAGAGGGGAAGGGCTAGCGGGAGCTTGGACCGGGGAGCTGTTTTTT.

This clonotype is termed medium-sized. The chain is built from TRBV3-1 and TRBJ2-7, with a tentative D call TRBD2 (5 bases). The V gene's germline CDR1 is LGHDT and CDR2 YNNKEL (reference sequence). Trimming removed 5 bases from V and 2 bases from J, with 10 bases in between. The CDR3 has 13 residues. CDR3 loop: CASSIGETYEQYF. For the CDR3, the DNA is TGTGCCAGCAGCATCGGGGAAACCTACGAGCAGTACTTC.

At least ten counts were recorded for this clonotype. The chain uses TRBV6-1 and TRBJ2-2; TRBD2 agrees at 7 bases. The CDR3 spans 15 residues. Germline CDR1 reads MNHNS; CDR2 reads SASEGT. V shed 7 bases and J 5 bases; nucleotides not matched to a gene: 10. The DNA for the CDR3 is TGTGCCAGCACGTCTCCTAGCGGTCCTACCGGGGAGCTGTTTTTT. Protein sequence: CASTSPSGPTGELFF.

A word on this clonotype: A read error is possible here, since a much larger clone lies one base away. The chain is built from TRBV12-3 or TRBV12-4 and TRBJ1-5; D might be TRBD1 (6 bases). Trimming took off 6 bases at V and 3 bases at J, with 18 bases between the two ends. This CDR3 spans 16 amino acids. The CDR3: CASSGDTPWANQPQHF. In DNA form, the CDR3 reads TGTGCCAGCAGCGGGGACACTCCATGGGCCAATCAGCCCCAGCATTTT.

The CDR3 here is CASSLRNSGVSYNEQFF. DNA of the CDR3: TGTGCCAGCAGCTTAAGGAATAGTGGTGTTTCCTACAATGAGCAGTTCTTC. The chain joins TRBV7-6 to TRBJ2-1; D uncertain. CDR1 and CDR2 from the germline V gene are SGHVS and FNYEAQ. V gave up 2 bases and J gave up 1 base, with 15 bases separating them. The CDR3 has 17 residues.

This clonotype turned up a few times. The chain is built from TRBV20-1 and TRBJ2-5; TRBD2 matches at 7 bases. V lost 4 bases and J lost 1; bases outside the gene matches: 15. Germline V gene data show CDR1 as DFQATT and CDR2 as SNEGSKA (reference sequence). The length of the CDR3 is 17 residues. The CDR3 loop reads CSATRLAGDGGQETQYF. CDR3 DNA sequence: TGCAGTGCTACCCGACTAGCTGGTGACGGAGGCCAAGAGACCCAGTACTTC.

The sample holds many counts of this clonotype. This sequence joins TRBV15 and TRBJ2-7; D unresolved. Per germline, CDR1 LNHNV and CDR2 YYDKDF (reference sequence). The CDR3 sequence is 12 residues long. V lost 0 bases, J lost 4 bases, and 4 bases lay in between. CDR3 sequence (DNA): TGTGCCACCAGCAGAGACGGTTACGAGCAGTACTTC. This gives the protein CATSRDGYEQYF.

This clonotype was detected many times. The V call is TRBV10-3, the J call TRBJ1-1; 7 positions match TRBD1. This CDR3 has 13 residues. V dropped 5 bases and J dropped 2; count of bases not matched to a gene: 2. The germline CDR1 and CDR2 sequences are ENHRY and SYGVKD. CDR3 residues: CAISWDRNTEAFF. The CDR3 DNA reads TGTGCCATCAGTTGGGACAGAAACACTGAAGCTTTCTTT.

This clonotype was seen only a few times. The rearrangement joins TRBV4-2 to TRBJ1-1; the match to TRBD1 covers 11 bases. The CDR3 is 18 residues long. V was clipped by 3 bases and J by 1 base; unmatched bases: 10. CDR1 LGHNA and CDR2 YNFKEQ come from the germline V gene. CDR3 residues: CASSQPRTGGAKNTEAFF. CDR3 DNA: TGTGCCAGCAGCCAGCCCAGGACAGGGGGCGCGAAGAACACTGAAGCTTTCTTT.

The rearrangement links TRBV20-1 to TRBJ2-2; a possible D gene is TRBD2 (7 bases). V was cut by 4 bases and J by 4 bases, with 13 bases left in between. Germline assignment: CDR1 DFQATT and CDR2 SNEGSKA (reference sequence). This CDR3 has 14 amino acids. The CDR3: CSAIRGAGTGELFF. The CDR3 nucleotides are TGCAGTGCTATACGGGGGGCGGGCACCGGGGAGCTGTTTTTT.

This clonotype has only a few counts. This chain uses TRBV7-2 with TRBJ1-4; 8 positions agree with TRBD1. Germline assignment: CDR1 SGHTA and CDR2 FQGNSA. The CDR3 is made up of 14 amino acids. J lost 8 bases, V lost 2 bases, and 4 bases had no gene match. Here the CDR3 reads CASSLTGGWEKLFF. The DNA of the CDR3 is TGTGCCAGCAGCTTAACAGGGGGTTGGGAAAAACTGTTTTTT.

This clonotype was seen a few times. The chain uses TRBV18 and TRBJ1-5, with 10 positions matching TRBD1. Looked up from germline, CDR1 is KGHSH and CDR2 is LQKENI. V shed 8 bases, J shed 5 bases, and the junction held 9 bases outside the gene matches. This CDR3 has 15 residues. CDR3 residues: CASRGGQGSDQPQHF. CDR3 DNA: TGTGCCAGCCGGGGGGGACAGGGGTCTGATCAGCCCCAGCATTTT. The full variable domain, with the rest looked up from reference TRBV18 and TRBJ1-5, is NAGVMQNPRHLVRRRGQEARLRCSPMKGHSHVYWYRQLPEEGLKFMVYLQKENIIDESGMPKERFSAEFPKEGPSILRIQQVVRGDSAAYFCASRGGQGSDQPQHFGDGTRLSIL.

At least ten counts were recorded for this clonotype. The chain joins TRBV7-2 to TRBJ1-5; 8 bases map to TRBD1. Germline CDR1 SGHTA, CDR2 FQGNSA. The CDR3 consists of 15 residues. After removal of 1 base from V and 6 bases from J, the junction contained 5 bases not matched to a gene. The CDR3 region is CASSLGQGAVQPQHF. For the CDR3, the DNA is TGTGCCAGCAGCTTAGGGCAGGGGGCGGTTCAGCCCCAGCATTTT. The variable domain in full, completed from reference TRBV7-2 and TRBJ1-5, reads GAGVSQSPSNKVTEKGKDVELRCDPISGHTALYWYRQSLGQGLEFLIYFQGNSAPDKSGLPSDRFSAERTGGSVSTLTIQRTQQEDSAVYLCASSLGQGAVQPQHFGDGTRLSIL.

This clonotype occurred a few times. The chain is built from TRBV2 and TRBJ2-5; D unclear. The CDR3 is 11 residues long. Germline loops: CDR1 SNHLY, CDR2 FYNNEI. Trimming removed 1 base from V and 5 bases from J, with 2 bases in between. The chain's CDR3 is CASSEEETQYF. In DNA, the CDR3 is TGTGCCAGCAGTGAAGAGGAGACCCAGTACTTC.

Notes on this clonotype: Sequence at one end of the junction differs from germline and may be a read error. The V gene is TRBV12-3 or TRBV12-4, the J gene TRBJ2-3; the D is unclear. This CDR3 comprises 11 residues. The DNA of the CDR3 is TGTACCAGCAGGCGAACAGATACGCAGTATTTT. Protein product: CTSRRTDTQYF.

This clonotype was found many times. This chain joins TRBV2 and TRBJ1-5; D perhaps matches TRBD1 (6 bases). Trimming left V 9 bases short and J 7 bases short, with 19 bases between. The length of the CDR3 is 14 residues. In germline, CDR1 is SNHLY, CDR2 FYNNEI. The CDR3 region has the DNA TGTGCCAGTGGGGGTGCAGGGGCCGACCAGCCCCAGCATTTT. Translated, it gives CASGGAGADQPQHF.

This clonotype showed up just a few times. The gene calls are TRBV20-1 and TRBJ1-6; TRBD1 matches at 7 bases. This CDR3 contains 14 residues. From germline, CDR1 is DFQATT and CDR2 SNEGSKA (reference sequence). Losses at the gene ends were 2 bases for V and 6 bases for J; bases not matched to a gene: 4. The DNA for the CDR3 is TGCAGTGCTAGATGGGGACAGTTTAATTCACCCCTCCACTTT. Encoded protein: CSARWGQFNSPLHF.

This chain joins TRBV15 and TRBJ1-5; possibly TRBD1 for D (6 bases). Germline values: CDR1 LNHNV, CDR2 YYDKDF (reference sequence). Trimming removed 3 bases at V and 6 bases at J, with 12 bases between. This CDR3 spans 14 amino acids. The CDR3 is CATSSRGLLQPQHF. The CDR3 DNA is TGTGCCACCAGCAGCAGGGGACTCCTTCAGCCCCAGCATTTT.

This clonotype was counted ten times or more. The rearrangement joins TRBV5-1 to TRBJ1-1; 10 positions match TRBD1. Germline V CDR1 and CDR2: SGHRS, YFSETQ. J was trimmed by 5 bases and V by 4 bases; bases with no gene match: 5. The CDR3 has 14 residues. CDR3 amino acids: CASSRGQGWTEAFF. CDR3 nucleotide sequence: TGCGCCAGCAGCAGGGGACAGGGGTGGACTGAAGCTTTCTTT. Combining the CDR3 with reference TRBV5-1 and TRBJ1-1 gives the whole variable domain KAGVTQTPRYLIKTRGQQVTLSCSPISGHRSVSWYQQTPGQGLQFLFEYFSETQRNKGNFPGRFSGRQFSNSRSEMNVSTLELGDSALYLCASSRGQGWTEAFFGQGTRLTVV.

The chain recombines TRBV5-5 with TRBJ2-7; weak D call: TRBD1 (7 bases). The CDR3 length is 15 residues. Germline assignment: CDR1 SGHKS and CDR2 YYEKEE (reference sequence). V lost 0 bases to trimming and J lost 4 bases, with 14 bases between them. This CDR3 reads CASSLGGDRSYEQYF. Here the CDR3 DNA reads TGTGCCAGCAGCTTGGGGGGGGACAGATCGTACGAGCAGTACTTC.

This clonotype has more than one count but fewer than ten. This chain connects TRBV15 to TRBJ1-3; D remains unclear. Between the trimmed V and J ends, which lost 1 base and 1 base, there was a span of 5 bases. The CDR3 is 14 residues long. In germline, CDR1 is LNHNV, CDR2 YYDKDF (reference sequence). Here the CDR3 reads CATSRGESGNTIYF. DNA of the CDR3: TGTGCCACCAGCAGAGGGGAGTCTGGAAACACCATATATTTT. The complete variable domain, with remaining parts taken from reference TRBV15 and TRBJ1-3, reads DAMVIQNPRYQVTQFGKPVTLSCSQTLNHNVMYWYQQKSSQAPKLLFHYYDKDFNNEADTPDNFQSRRPNTSFCFLDIRSPGLGDTAMYLCATSRGESGNTIYFGEGSWLTVV.

This chain connects TRBV7-3 to TRBJ2-3; TRBD2 agrees at 9 bases. The CDR3 runs to 17 residues. Losses at the gene ends were 1 base for V and 5 bases for J; bases not matched to a gene: 10. Per the germline V gene, CDR1 is SGHTA and CDR2 is FQGTGA. CDR3 protein: CASSLNGGGRVIDTQYF. CDR3 in DNA: TGTGCCAGCAGCTTAAACGGGGGCGGGAGGGTCATAGATACGCAGTATTTT.